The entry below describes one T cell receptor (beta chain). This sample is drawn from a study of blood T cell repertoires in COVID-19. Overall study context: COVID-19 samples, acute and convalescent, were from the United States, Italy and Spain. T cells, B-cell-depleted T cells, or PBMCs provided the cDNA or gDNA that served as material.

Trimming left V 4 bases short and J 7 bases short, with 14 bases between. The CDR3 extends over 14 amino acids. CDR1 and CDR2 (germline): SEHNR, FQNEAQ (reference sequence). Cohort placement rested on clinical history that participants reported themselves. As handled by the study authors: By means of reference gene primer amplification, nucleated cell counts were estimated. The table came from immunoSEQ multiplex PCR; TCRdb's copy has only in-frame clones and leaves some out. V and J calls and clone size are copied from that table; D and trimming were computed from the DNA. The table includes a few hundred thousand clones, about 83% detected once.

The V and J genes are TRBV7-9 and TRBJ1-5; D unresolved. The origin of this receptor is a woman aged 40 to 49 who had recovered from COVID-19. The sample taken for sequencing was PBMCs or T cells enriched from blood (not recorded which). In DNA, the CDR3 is TGTGCCAGCAGCTCCGGGGAGGGTATCCAGCCCCAGCATTTT. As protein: CASSSGEGIQPQHF.